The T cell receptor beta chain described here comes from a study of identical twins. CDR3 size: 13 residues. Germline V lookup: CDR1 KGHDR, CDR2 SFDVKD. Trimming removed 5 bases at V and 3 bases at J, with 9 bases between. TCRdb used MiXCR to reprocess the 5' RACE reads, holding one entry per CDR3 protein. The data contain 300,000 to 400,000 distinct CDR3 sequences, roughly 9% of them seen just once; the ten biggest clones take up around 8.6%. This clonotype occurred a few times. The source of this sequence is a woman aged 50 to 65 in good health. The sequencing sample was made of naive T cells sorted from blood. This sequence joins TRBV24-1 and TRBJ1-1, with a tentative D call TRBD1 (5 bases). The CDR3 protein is CATSAQGYTEAFF. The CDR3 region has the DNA TGTGCCACCAGTGCGCAGGGTTACACTGAAGCTTTCTTT.